This T cell receptor (beta chain) was sequenced during a study of T cells in Graves' hyperthyroidism and ophthalmopathy. Study-wide results and caveats: Ophthalmopathy, as predicted by the model, came a median approximately 5.9 months after the prediction. The authors' 13 V-J model separated ophthalmopathy from stable hyperthyroidism. Most clonotypes expanded in the thyroid (above 0.001) were also present in blood.

Amplified TCR beta CDR3 regions came from RNA transcripts. An initial round of RT-PCR targeting the TCR CDR3 relied on the HTBI primer set. In TCRdb, the multiplex PCR reads were re-called with MiXCR into one record per CDR3 protein. The sample gives a few hundred thousand distinct CDR3 sequences, around 46% of which show up once; around 7.7% is in the top ten. Notes on this clonotype: Its antigen remains unidentified. Sequence at one end of the junction differs from germline and may be a read error.

This receptor was identified in a young woman with Graves' hyperthyroidism. Input material: peripheral blood or thyroid tissue (not recorded which).

CDR3 amino acids: CASSQVSGAGVQPQHF. The CDR3 DNA is TGTGCCAGCAGCCAAGTATCGGGGGCAGGGGTTCAGCCCCAGCATTTT. The chain uses TRBV5-1 and TRBJ1-5; weak D call: TRBD1 (6 bases). This CDR3 is built from 16 residues. Germline V CDR1 and CDR2: SGHRS, YFSETQ.